This T cell receptor (beta chain) derives from a study of CD8 T cells in Susac syndrome. Study-wide points: A relatively small number of individuals underwent TCR sequencing and HLA analysis.

TCR beta was sequenced from blood CD8+ and CD4+ T cells. The multiple sclerosis control cohort comprised treatment-naive individuals presenting with stable or active relapsing-remitting disease. Negative isolation yielded CD4+ and CD8+ T cells, and FACS enriched TEMRA cells. Concerning this clonotype itself: The antigen remains unidentified.

Random hexamers were used to reverse transcribe an amount of about 0.5 to 1 ug RNA. A single record per CDR3 protein comes from TCRdb applying MiXCR to the immunoSEQ multiplex PCR reads. The table includes just over 150,000 distinct CDR3 sequences, about 94% detected once. The germline gives CDR1 PRHDT, CDR2 FYEKMQ (reference sequence). The CDR3 length is 15 residues. V was clipped by 0 bases and J by 0 bases; unmatched bases: 1. This clonotype was obtained from a human donor with multiple sclerosis. Sequencing was performed on CD8+ T cells from PBMCs. The gene calls are TRBV13 and TRBJ1-1, with 7 positions matching TRBD1. CDR3: CASSLGGQMNTEAFF. The CDR3 bases are TGTGCCAGCAGCTTAGGGGGACAGATGAACACTGAAGCTTTCTTT.